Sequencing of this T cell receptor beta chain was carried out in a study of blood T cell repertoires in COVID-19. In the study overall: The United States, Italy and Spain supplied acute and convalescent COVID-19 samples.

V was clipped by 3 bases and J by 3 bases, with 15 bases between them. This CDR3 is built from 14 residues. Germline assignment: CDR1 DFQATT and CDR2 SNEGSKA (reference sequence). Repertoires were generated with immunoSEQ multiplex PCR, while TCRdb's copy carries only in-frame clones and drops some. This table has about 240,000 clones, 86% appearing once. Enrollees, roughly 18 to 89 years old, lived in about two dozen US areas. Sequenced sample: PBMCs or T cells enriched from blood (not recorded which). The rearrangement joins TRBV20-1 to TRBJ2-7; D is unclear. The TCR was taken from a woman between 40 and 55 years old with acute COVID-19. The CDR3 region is CSASGAHYGYEQYF. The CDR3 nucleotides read TGCAGTGCTAGTGGCGCCCATTACGGCTACGAGCAGTACTTC.